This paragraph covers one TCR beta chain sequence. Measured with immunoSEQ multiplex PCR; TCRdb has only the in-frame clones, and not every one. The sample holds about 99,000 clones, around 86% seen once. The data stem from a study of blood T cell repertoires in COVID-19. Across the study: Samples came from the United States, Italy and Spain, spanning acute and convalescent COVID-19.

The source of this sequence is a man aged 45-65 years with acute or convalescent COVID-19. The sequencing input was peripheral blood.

As DNA, the CDR3 is TGTGCCAGCAGCAAATTAGCGGGAGGGTTTTACAATGAGCAGTTCTTC. Encoded protein: CASSKLAGGFYNEQFF. V usage is TRBV21-1 and J usage is TRBJ2-1; the DNA was not compared with TRBD2, the D call given in the table. TRBV21-1 is flagged as a pseudogene. The CDR3 runs 16 residues.